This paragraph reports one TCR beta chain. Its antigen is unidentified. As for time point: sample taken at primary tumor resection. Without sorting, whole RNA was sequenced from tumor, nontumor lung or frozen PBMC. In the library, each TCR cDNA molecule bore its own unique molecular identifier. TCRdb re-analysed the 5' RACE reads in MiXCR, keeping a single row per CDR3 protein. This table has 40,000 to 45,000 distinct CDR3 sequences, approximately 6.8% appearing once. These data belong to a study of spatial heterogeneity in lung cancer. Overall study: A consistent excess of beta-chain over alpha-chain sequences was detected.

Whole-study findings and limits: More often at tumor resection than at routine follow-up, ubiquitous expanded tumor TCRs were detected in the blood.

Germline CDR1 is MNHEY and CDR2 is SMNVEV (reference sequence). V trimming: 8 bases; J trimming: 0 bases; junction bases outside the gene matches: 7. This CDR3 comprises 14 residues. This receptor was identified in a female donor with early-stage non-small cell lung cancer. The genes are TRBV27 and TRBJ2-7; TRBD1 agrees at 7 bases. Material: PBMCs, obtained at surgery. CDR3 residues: CASGNRGSSYEQYF. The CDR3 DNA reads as TGTGCCAGCGGCAACAGGGGTAGCTCCTACGAGCAGTACTTC.